This TCR beta chain was sequenced for a study of post-analysis software for immune sequencing data. Overall study findings and caveats: Higher frequency in patients than in controls was seen for five TRBV segments, with TRBV5-6, TRBV5-1 and TRBV20-1 among them.

The CDR3 totals 13 residues. CDR1 and CDR2 from the germline V gene are LGHDT and YNNKEL (reference sequence). V lost 7 bases and J 7 bases, leaving 14 bases between the germline ends. The library was made from cDNA and included unique molecular identifiers. Each batch of about 1 to 11 million T cells produced hundreds of thousands of cDNA molecules. TCRdb recomputed calls from the PCR reads with MiXCR, one row per CDR3 protein. The sample gives 650,000 to 900,000 distinct CDR3 sequences, roughly 50% of which show up once; over 4.5% is in the top ten. On this clonotype itself: Its target is unknown.

The source is a girl aged 10 to 17 with multiple sclerosis. What was sequenced was blood. The chain couples TRBV3-1 to TRBJ2-1; D may be TRBD1 or TRBD2 (5 bases each). The CDR3 bases are TGTGCCAGCACCGGGACCACTGGGAATGAGCAGTTCTTC. This codes for CASTGTTGNEQFF.